The 24 T cell receptor beta chains below come from one sample, sequenced in a study of spatial heterogeneity in lung cancer. Regarding time point: sample taken at primary tumor resection. Researchers sequenced whole RNA taken from tumor, nontumor lung or frozen PBMC without sorting. TCRdb re-derived calls from the 5' RACE reads in MiXCR, one entry per CDR3 protein. Here the sample spans 40,000 to 55,000 distinct CDR3 sequences, roughly 7.1% being singletons. This material consisted of PBMCs, taken at surgery. The receptors shown here come from a female donor with early-stage non-small cell lung cancer.

This clonotype was seen ten or more times. J is TRBJ2-7 and V is TRBV5-1; TRBD1 matches 11 bases. This CDR3 spans 15 amino acids. Unmatched junction bases numbered 6, after V lost 3 bases and J lost 4 bases. Per the germline V gene, CDR1 is SGHRS and CDR2 is YFSETQ. The CDR3 DNA reads TGCGCCAGCAGCTATGGACAGGGGGCGCTGTACGAGCAGTACTTC. Its protein product is CASSYGQGALYEQYF.

This clonotype was seen repeatedly, ten times or more. The chain joins TRBV18 to TRBJ2-4; D perhaps matches TRBD2 (5 bases). Germline loops: CDR1 KGHSH, CDR2 LQKENI. The CDR3 has 13 residues. V was pared by 1 base and J by 6 bases, with 7 bases between. CDR3 bases: TGTGCCAGCTCACCACTGGGGAGAAACATTCAGTACTTC. Amino acid sequence: CASSPLGRNIQYF.

This clonotype has more than one count but fewer than ten. CDR3 sequence (DNA): TGCAGTGCTGAAAGGGCACAGGGGGGTTACGAGCAGTACTTC. Translating gives CSAERAQGGYEQYF. V is TRBV20-1 and J is TRBJ2-7; 8 bases align to TRBD1. CDR1 is DFQATT, CDR2 SNEGSKA, per germline (reference sequence). The CDR3 spans 14 residues. V dropped 5 bases and J dropped 4; count of bases not matched to a gene: 10.

This clonotype was seen repeatedly, ten times or more. The rearrangement uses TRBV20-1 and TRBJ2-7; 9 bases line up with TRBD2. This CDR3 has 15 residues. Germline V gives CDR1 DFQATT, CDR2 SNEGSKA (reference sequence). The V segment lost 0 bases and the J segment 1 base; nucleotides outside the gene matches: 4. The CDR3 nucleotides read TGCAGTGCTAGAGATAGCGGGGGCCCGTCCTACGAGCAGTACTTC. It is translated as CSARDSGGPSYEQYF.

This clonotype was recorded a few times. As DNA, the CDR3 is TGTGCCAGCAGCTCAAGGACCGAGGCGTCCTACGAGCAGTACTTC. Encoded protein: CASSSRTEASYEQYF. The rearrangement links TRBV5-4 to TRBJ2-7; D is ambiguous. Germline values: CDR1 SGHNT, CDR2 YYREEE (reference sequence). V shed 3 bases and J shed 1 base, with 14 bases lying between them. The CDR3 covers 15 residues. The complete variable domain, with remaining parts taken from reference TRBV5-4 and TRBJ2-7, reads ETGVTQSPTHLIKTRGQQVTLRCSSQSGHNTVSWYQQALGQGPQFIFQYYREEENGRGNFPPRFSGLQFPNYSSELNVNALELDDSALYLCASSSRTEASYEQYFGPGTRLTVT.

The CDR3 region is CSVRLAVNTGELFF. The DNA for the CDR3 is TGCAGCGTTCGACTAGCGGTGAACACCGGGGAGCTGTTTTTT. The chain uses TRBV29-1 and TRBJ2-2; TRBD2 agrees at 9 bases. This CDR3 is built from 14 residues. Germline CDR1 SQVTM, CDR2 ANQGSEA. Trimming removed 5 bases from V and 1 base from J; junction bases left unmatched: 2.

There are many counts of this clonotype. The chain employs TRBV5-1 and TRBJ1-2; D is ambiguous. Germline values: CDR1 SGHRS, CDR2 YFSETQ. The CDR3 contains 14 residues. V gave up 3 bases and J gave up 0 bases, with 9 bases separating them. The CDR3 region is CASSSITTNYGYTF. Written as DNA, the CDR3 is TGCGCCAGCAGCTCTATCACAACTAACTATGGCTACACCTTC.

This clonotype came up many times. V gene TRBV7-9 combines with J gene TRBJ2-2, with TRBD1 as a possible D gene (6 bases). Trimming removed 7 bases at V and 6 bases at J, with 15 bases between. The CDR3 spans 14 residues. The germline CDR1 and CDR2 sequences are SEHNR and FQNEAQ (reference sequence). This CDR3 reads CASTKPQGSGELFF. Here the CDR3 DNA reads TGTGCCAGCACCAAACCACAGGGATCCGGGGAGCTGTTTTTT.

At least ten counts were recorded for this clonotype. The J gene is TRBJ2-7, the V gene TRBV7-2; no firm D call. V lost 3 bases and J 2 bases, leaving 11 bases between the germline ends. CDR3 length: 14 residues. Germline CDR1 is SGHTA and CDR2 is FQGNSA. CDR3 sequence: CASSLSITTYEQYF. The CDR3 region has the DNA TGTGCCAGCAGCTTGTCGATTACAACCTACGAGCAGTACTTC.

This clonotype was seen ten or more times. V usage is TRBV2 and J usage is TRBJ2-1, with a possible D match to TRBD1 (5 bases). The V gene lost 10 bases and the J gene lost 1 base, with 11 bases spanning the gap. There are 13 residues in the CDR3. Looked up from germline, CDR1 is SNHLY and CDR2 is FYNNEI. The CDR3 loop reads CATTTVSYNEQFF. Here the CDR3 DNA reads TGTGCCACAACGACAGTTTCCTACAATGAGCAGTTCTTC.

This clonotype was counted many times. The chain couples TRBV7-2 to TRBJ1-3; 7 bases match TRBD1. There are 14 residues in the CDR3. Germline V CDR1 and CDR2: SGHTA, FQGNSA. J gave up 5 bases and V 5 bases, and 6 bases lay outside the gene matches. The CDR3 region is CASSISTGRNTIYF. As DNA, the CDR3 is TGTGCCAGCAGCATATCGACAGGGCGAAACACCATATATTTT.

A few counts support this clonotype. J is TRBJ2-3 and V is TRBV7-2; D may correspond to TRBD1 or TRBD2 (6 bases each). V was pared by 4 bases and J by 0 bases, with 14 bases between. Germline CDR1 reads SGHTA; CDR2 reads FQGNSA. The CDR3 consists of 16 residues. The CDR3 here is CASSSLGGQSTDTQYF. The CDR3 DNA reads TGTGCCAGCAGCTCCCTCGGGGGCCAGAGCACAGATACGCAGTATTTT.

This clonotype was counted ten times or more. The rearrangement links TRBV9 to TRBJ2-5; a weak D match, TRBD1 (6 bases). Per germline, CDR1 SGDLS and CDR2 YYNGEE. CDR3 length: 17 residues. With 10 bases removed from V and 1 base from J, the gap between germline ends came to 26 bases. The CDR3 coding sequence is TGTGCCTCGGACGGACAGCTACCCGTCGAAATCCAAGAGACCCAGTACTTC. Protein product: CASDGQLPVEIQETQYF. Filled out from reference TRBV9 and TRBJ2-5, the complete variable domain reads DSGVTQTPKHLITATGQRVTLRCSPRSGDLSVYWYQQSLDQGLQFLIQYYNGEERAKGNILERFSAQQFPDLHSELNLSSLELGDSALYFCASDGQLPVEIQETQYFGPGTRLLVL.

This clonotype was detected many times. This sequence joins TRBV27 and TRBJ1-2; D possibly corresponds to TRBD1 (6 bases). This CDR3 is built from 13 residues. The germline V gene encodes CDR1 MNHEY and CDR2 SMNVEV (reference sequence). V was cut by 3 bases and J by 6 bases, with 11 bases left in between. The CDR3 spells CASSFGQMDGYTF. CDR3 bases: TGTGCCAGCAGTTTTGGACAGATGGATGGCTACACCTTC.

The sample holds a few counts of this clonotype. This chain connects TRBV28 to TRBJ2-1, with D perhaps TRBD1 (6 bases). Germline assignment: CDR1 MDHEN and CDR2 SYDVKM. The CDR3 length is 12 residues. V gave up 6 bases and J gave up 7 bases, with 10 bases separating them. This CDR3 reads CASRTGRNEQFF. Here the CDR3 DNA reads TGTGCCAGCAGAACAGGGAGAAATGAGCAGTTCTTC.

This clonotype was detected many times. The chain uses TRBV7-2 and TRBJ2-5; TRBD1 matches at 8 bases. V lost 3 bases and J lost 5; bases outside the gene matches: 11. The CDR3 contains 16 residues. Germline CDR1 SGHTA, CDR2 FQGNSA. The CDR3 reads CASSFVWTGRWETQYF. Written as DNA, the CDR3 is TGTGCCAGCAGCTTTGTCTGGACAGGGAGGTGGGAGACCCAGTACTTC.

This chain links TRBV21-1 with TRBJ2-2; the listed D gene, TRBD1, was not tested against the DNA. TRBV21-1 represents a pseudogene. The CDR3 has 17 amino acids. The DNA for the CDR3 is TGTGCCAGCAGCAACCTGACAGGGATCCTGAACACCGGGGAGCTGTTTTTT. Protein: CASSNLTGILNTGELFF.

This clonotype was recorded a few times. This chain links TRBV7-8 with TRBJ2-4; weak D call: TRBD1 (5 bases). CDR3 length: 12 residues. Germline lookup yields CDR1 SGHVS and CDR2 FQNEAQ. Trimming took 8 bases from V and 7 from J, leaving 12 bases between them. The DNA for the CDR3 is TGTGCCAGCTCTCAGGGTAACAACATTCAGTACTTC. It yields the protein CASSQGNNIQYF.

This clonotype was recorded at least ten times. The rearrangement links TRBV15 to TRBJ2-7, with 8 bases that match TRBD2. This CDR3 region has 12 residues. Germline CDR1 and CDR2: LNHNV and YYDKDF (reference sequence). V shed 5 bases and J 6 bases; nucleotides not matched to a gene: 3. Written as DNA, the CDR3 is TGTGCCACCAGCGGGAGCGGGGGCGAGCAGTACTTC. Its translation is CATSGSGGEQYF.

Only a few counts were recorded for this clonotype. The chain joins TRBV9 to TRBJ2-5; 9 bases are a match to TRBD1. V trimming: 1 base; J trimming: 7 bases; junction bases outside the gene matches: 5. Germline CDR1 is SGDLS and CDR2 is YYNGEE. The CDR3 runs to 14 residues. CDR3 amino acids: CASSVRGQGGTQYF. CDR3 coding DNA: TGTGCCAGCAGCGTAAGGGGACAGGGTGGGACCCAGTACTTC. Full variable domain (remainder filled in from reference TRBV9 and TRBJ2-5): DSGVTQTPKHLITATGQRVTLRCSPRSGDLSVYWYQQSLDQGLQFLIQYYNGEERAKGNILERFSAQQFPDLHSELNLSSLELGDSALYFCASSVRGQGGTQYFGPGTRLLVL.

Of note for this clonotype: This may be a read error, as it is one base from a much larger clone. The chain combines TRBV6-5 with TRBJ2-7, with D tentatively TRBD2 (5 bases). V gave up 2 bases and J gave up 5 bases, with 16 bases separating them. In germline, CDR1 is MNHEY, CDR2 SVGAGI. The CDR3 totals 15 residues. The CDR3 loop reads CASSYTIIGRDEQYF. CDR3 DNA: TGTGCCAGCAGTTACACGATAATAGGGCGGGACGAGCAGTACTTC.

This clonotype was recorded at least ten times. The chain joins TRBV9 to TRBJ2-3, with D maybe TRBD1 (5 bases). Trimming removed 0 bases from V and 2 bases from J, with 10 bases in between. Germline lookup yields CDR1 SGDLS and CDR2 YYNGEE. This CDR3 has 15 residues. The CDR3 sequence is CASSVAAGYTDTQYF. In DNA form, the CDR3 reads TGTGCCAGCAGCGTAGCGGCAGGGTACACAGATACGCAGTATTTT.

The sample holds many counts of this clonotype. The gene calls are TRBV20-1 and TRBJ2-5; D is perhaps TRBD1 (6 bases). The germline gives CDR1 DFQATT, CDR2 SNEGSKA (reference sequence). This CDR3 comprises 14 residues. Trimming took off 5 bases at V and 1 base at J, with 14 bases between the two ends. The CDR3 DNA reads TGCAGTGCTTCCACCGGGACACTCCAAGAGACCCAGTACTTC. It specifies CSASTGTLQETQYF.

This clonotype was seen only a few times. V is TRBV12-3 or TRBV12-4 and J is TRBJ2-7; possibly TRBD1 for D (5 bases). This CDR3 region has 13 residues. V was shortened by 10 bases and J by 3 bases, with 16 bases between the two germline ends. The CDR3 sequence: CATQTGPDYEQYF. CDR3 in DNA: TGTGCCACCCAAACAGGTCCTGACTACGAGCAGTACTTC.